The sequence of this TCR beta chain was determined in a study of patients and donors after allogeneic stem cell transplantation. This CDR3 is 17 amino acids long. CDR1 is SGHKS and CDR2 is YYEKEE in the germline V gene (reference sequence). The junction had 9 bases not matched to a gene; V was cut back by 4 bases and J by 3 bases. This clonotype has only a few counts. TCRdb ran MiXCR on the RT-PCR reads and lists one entry per CDR3 protein. The sample consists of roughly 940,000 distinct CDR3 sequences, more than 15% of them appearing once. Material for sequencing was blood, either unsorted or a sorted T cell fraction (not recorded which). The receptor was derived from a human donor who was either an allogeneic HSCT recipient or a stem cell or donor lymphocyte infusion donor (not recorded which). It is not recorded whose cells these are; they may come from a transplant donor. The chain employs TRBV5-5 and TRBJ2-7, with TRBD2 matching over 14 bases. The CDR3, as DNA: TGTGCCAGCAGCAGGACTAGCGGGGGGTCCGCAATCTACGAGCAGTACTTC. Translating it yields CASSRTSGGSAIYEQYF. Based on the CDR3 plus reference TRBV5-5 and TRBJ2-7, the full variable domain is DAGVTQSPTHLIKTRGQQVTLRCSPISGHKSVSWYQQVLGQGPQFIFQYYEKEERGRGNFPDRFSARQFPNYSSELNVNALLLGDSALYLCASSRTSGGSAIYEQYFGPGTRLTVT.